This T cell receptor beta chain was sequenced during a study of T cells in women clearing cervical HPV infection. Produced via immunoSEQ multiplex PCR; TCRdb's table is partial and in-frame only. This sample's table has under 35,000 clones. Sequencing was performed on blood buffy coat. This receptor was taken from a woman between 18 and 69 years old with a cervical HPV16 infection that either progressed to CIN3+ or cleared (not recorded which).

CDR3 residues: CATSPGGRSIGELFF. Incomplete CDR3 DNA: TGTGCCACCAGCCCGGGGGGCCGTTCGATCGGGGAG. The chain is built from TRBV19 and TRBJ2-2; possibly TRBD2 for D (7 bases). With the read ending 3 residues before the CDR3 end, the germline J gene is used to fill in that end. V shed 10 bases and J shed 7 bases, with 22 bases lying between them. Germline V gives CDR1 LNHDA, CDR2 SQIVND (reference sequence). CDR3 length equals 15 residues.